The 23 T cell receptor beta chains presented below share a single source sample, sequenced in a study of T cells after yellow fever vaccination. TCRdb reanalysed the 5' RACE reads using MiXCR and keeps one entry per CDR3 protein. The repertoire holds about 99,000 distinct CDR3 sequences, with 4.5% to 6% as singletons. This specimen consisted of CD8+ T cells sorted from PBMCs, obtained 10 days after the yellow fever booster vaccination. These TCRs come from a man between 18 and 35 years old who received the YFV17D yellow fever vaccine.

This clonotype has ten or more counts. J is TRBJ1-1 and V is TRBV21-1. TRBV21-1 is designated a pseudogene. This CDR3 is built from 15 residues. The CDR3 DNA reads as TGTGCCAGCAGCAAAGAGGGCCAGGAGAACACTGAAGCTTTCTTT. It codes for CASSKEGQENTEAFF.

This clonotype turned up a few times. This chain joins TRBV5-6 and TRBJ1-2; tentative D call: TRBD1 (6 bases). CDR1 SGHDT and CDR2 YYEEEE come from the germline V gene. CDR3 size: 14 residues. Trimming pared 0 bases from V and 4 bases from J, leaving 10 bases between. In DNA form, the CDR3 reads TGTGCCAGCAGCTTGGAGGGGGGGACCTATGGCTACACCTTC. Translating it yields CASSLEGGTYGYTF. Drawing the rest from reference TRBV5-6 and TRBJ1-2, the complete variable domain is DAGVTQSPTHLIKTRGQQVTLRCSPKSGHDTVSWYQQALGQGPQFIFQYYEEEERQRGNFPDRFSGHQFPNYSSELNVNALLLGDSALYLCASSLEGGTYGYTFGSGTRLTVV.

This clonotype was counted between two and nine times. The chain links TRBV28 to TRBJ2-1; D may be TRBD2 (5 bases). The germline V gene encodes CDR1 MDHEN and CDR2 SYDVKM. This CDR3 comprises 16 residues. Between the trimmed V and J ends, which lost 2 bases and 9 bases, there was a span of 20 bases. The chain's CDR3 is CASSLRNGLSRSEQFF. DNA for the CDR3: TGTGCCAGCAGTTTAAGGAACGGACTGAGCCGTAGTGAGCAGTTCTTC.

This clonotype was seen only a few times. V and J are TRBV6-2 or TRBV6-3 and TRBJ2-1; no reliable D call. The ends were cut back, 5 bases at V and 1 base at J, with 6 bases in the middle. The CDR3 extends over 13 amino acids. The germline gives CDR1 MNHEY, CDR2 SVGEGT. CDR3 loop: CASSRVSYNEQFF. The CDR3 DNA reads TGTGCCAGCAGTCGGGTTTCCTACAATGAGCAGTTCTTC.

This clonotype has just a few counts. The chain combines TRBV29-1 with TRBJ1-2; perhaps TRBD1 as D (5 bases). This CDR3 is 12 amino acids long. CDR1 and CDR2 from the germline V gene are SQVTM and ANQGSEA. Between the trimmed V and J ends, which lost 6 bases and 8 bases, there was a span of 16 bases. The CDR3 protein is CSVPTRGKGYTF. CDR3 in DNA: TGCAGCGTGCCGACACGGGGGAAGGGCTACACCTTC.

This clonotype was recorded a few times. This rearrangement joins TRBV29-1 to TRBJ1-2; D unresolved. The V gene's germline CDR1 is SQVTM and CDR2 ANQGSEA. V gave up 4 bases and J gave up 1 base, with 13 bases separating them. The CDR3 has 14 amino acids. As DNA, the CDR3 is TGCAGCGTTGTAGACCCCGATTATAACTATGGCTACACCTTC. Protein sequence: CSVVDPDYNYGYTF.

The sample holds a few counts of this clonotype. The V call is TRBV7-8, the J call TRBJ1-2; TRBD1 agrees at 9 bases. This CDR3 is 14 amino acids long. Trimming took 3 bases from V and 8 from J; bases not matched to a gene: 7. Germline CDR1 SGHVS, CDR2 FQNEAQ. The CDR3 here is CASSFGTGRSGYTF. The CDR3 DNA sequence: TGTGCCAGCAGCTTTGGGACAGGGAGAAGCGGCTACACCTTC.

In its sample, this clonotype was seen a few times. V gene TRBV2 combines with J gene TRBJ1-1; D possibly corresponds to TRBD1 (6 bases). Per germline, CDR1 SNHLY and CDR2 FYNNEI. The V end lost 0 bases, the J end lost 5 bases, and 13 bases lay between the germline ends. The CDR3 is made up of 15 amino acids. The CDR3 loop is CASSEAGGSGTEAFF. Here the CDR3 DNA reads TGTGCCAGCAGTGAAGCAGGGGGTAGTGGGACTGAAGCTTTCTTT.

This clonotype has a handful of counts. DNA for the CDR3: TGCAGTGCTAGGCCGGCTGGGAACTATGGCTACACCTTC. Its protein is CSARPAGNYGYTF. V gene TRBV20-1 combines with J gene TRBJ1-2; D remains unclear. The CDR3 has 13 amino acids. CDR1 is DFQATT, CDR2 SNEGSKA, per germline (reference sequence). The germline V and J ends were trimmed by 3 bases and 2 bases, with 10 bases remaining between them.

The chain carries TRBV5-1 and TRBJ2-2; D perhaps matches TRBD2 (5 bases). The germline V gene has CDR1 SGHRS and CDR2 YFSETQ. The germline V and J ends were trimmed by 4 bases and 1 base, with 14 bases remaining between them. This CDR3 region has 16 residues. In nucleotides, the CDR3 is TGCGCCAGCAGCCCACCGGACTTCTTGAACACCGGGGAGCTGTTTTTT. Amino acids: CASSPPDFLNTGELFF.

This clonotype was recorded at least ten times. The J gene is TRBJ2-7, the V gene TRBV15; TRBD1 matches 8 bases. The CDR3 covers 14 residues. Germline V gene sequence: CDR1 LNHNV, CDR2 YYDKDF (reference sequence). With V trimmed by 5 bases and J by 0 bases, 3 bases remained unmatched. The CDR3 region has the DNA TGTGCCACCAGCCCTCAGGGGGCCTCCTACGAGCAGTACGTC. Its protein product is CATSPQGASYEQYV.

This chain connects TRBV9 to TRBJ2-5, with D unclear. V lost 0 bases and J lost 2, with 11 bases in between. Germline V gives CDR1 SGDLS, CDR2 YYNGEE. This CDR3 spans 15 amino acids. In nucleotides, the CDR3 is TGTGCCAGCAGCGTAGCCTCCTCCGTTCAAGAGACCCAGTACTTC. Translation: CASSVASSVQETQYF.

This sequence joins TRBV29-1 and TRBJ1-2; possible D gene TRBD1, 6 bases. The V gene's germline CDR1 is SQVTM and CDR2 ANQGSEA. The germline V and J ends were trimmed by 7 bases and 0 bases, with 12 bases remaining between them. The CDR3 consists of 13 residues. The CDR3 region has the DNA TGCAGCGCCCGGGACATTTCTAACTATGGCTACACCTTC. Amino acid sequence: CSARDISNYGYTF.

This clonotype has at least ten counts. The chain has TRBV2 and TRBJ2-7; unclear D gene. The CDR3 loop spans 11 amino acids. V was pared by 7 bases and J by 4 bases, with 8 bases between. The germline CDR1 and CDR2 sequences are SNHLY and FYNNEI. CDR3 sequence: CASTVGYEQYF. CDR3 DNA: TGTGCCAGCACCGTAGGGTACGAGCAGTACTTC.

The chain links TRBV5-5 to TRBJ1-5; D gene ambiguous. Trimming cost V 0 bases and J 0 bases, with 4 bases left between them. This CDR3 is built from 14 residues. Germline CDR1 SGHKS, CDR2 YYEKEE (reference sequence). The CDR3 is CASSLETSNQPQHF. The DNA of the CDR3 is TGTGCCAGCAGCTTGGAGACTAGCAATCAGCCCCAGCATTTT. The full variable domain, in which reference TRBV5-5 and TRBJ1-5 provide the parts outside the CDR3, is DAGVTQSPTHLIKTRGQQVTLRCSPISGHKSVSWYQQVLGQGPQFIFQYYEKEERGRGNFPDRFSARQFPNYSSELNVNALLLGDSALYLCASSLETSNQPQHFGDGTRLSIL.

This rearrangement joins TRBV4-1 to TRBJ2-7; weak D call: TRBD2 (6 bases). The CDR3 is 15 amino acids. V lost 0 bases to trimming and J lost 5 bases, with 14 bases between them. CDR1 MGHRA and CDR2 YSYEKL come from the germline V gene. The CDR3 sequence is CASSQDLPEGNEQYF. The CDR3 DNA follows: TGCGCCAGCAGCCAAGATCTACCGGAGGGGAACGAGCAGTACTTC.

V is TRBV10-1 and J is TRBJ2-7; possibly TRBD1 for D (5 bases). The V gene lost 5 bases and the J gene lost 6 bases, with 14 bases spanning the gap. The germline V gene encodes CDR1 WNHNN and CDR2 SYGVQD (reference sequence). The CDR3 has 13 amino acids. CDR3 nucleotide sequence: TGCGCCAGCAGTTATTCCCAGGGTGGCGAGCAGTACTTC. It translates to CASSYSQGGEQYF.

This clonotype was detected only a few times. V is TRBV27 and J is TRBJ1-5; possibly TRBD1 for D (5 bases). The V gene's germline CDR1 is MNHEY and CDR2 SMNVEV (reference sequence). Deletions cut 5 bases from V and 6 bases from J, with 17 bases between. The CDR3 consists of 15 residues. The DNA for the CDR3 is TGTGCCAGCAGTCGCTATGCAGGTGGGGGTCAGCCCCAGCATTTT. Amino acid sequence: CASSRYAGGGQPQHF.

In this sample, this clonotype turned up many times. The V gene is TRBV12-3 or TRBV12-4, the J gene TRBJ2-1; 8 bases match TRBD2. After removal of 6 bases from V and 4 bases from J, the junction contained 8 bases not matched to a gene. CDR3 length: 15 residues. The CDR3 DNA sequence: TGTGCCAGCAGCCAAACTAGCGGACTTTACAATGAGCAGTTCTTC. It encodes CASSQTSGLYNEQFF.

The rearrangement uses TRBV11-2 and TRBJ2-1, with D unresolved. V was shortened by 5 bases and J by 7 bases, with 18 bases between the two germline ends. Germline CDR1 SGHAT, CDR2 FQNNGV. The CDR3 spans 15 residues. CDR3 amino acids: CASSRAAWGNNEQFF. The CDR3, as DNA: TGTGCCAGCAGCCGTGCAGCTTGGGGAAATAATGAGCAGTTCTTC.

This clonotype was observed a few times. The chain has TRBV7-9 and TRBJ1-1, with TRBD1 matching 7 bases. The CDR3 runs to 14 residues. J was trimmed by 6 bases and V by 5 bases; bases with no gene match: 9. Looked up from germline, CDR1 is SEHNR and CDR2 is FQNEAQ (reference sequence). This CDR3 is CASSDSTGEPEAFF. CDR3 sequence (DNA): TGTGCCAGCAGCGACTCCACAGGGGAACCTGAAGCTTTCTTT.

This clonotype was found a few times. The rearrangement links TRBV4-1 to TRBJ2-7, with a tentative D call TRBD1 (6 bases). The CDR3 length is 14 residues. The V gene's germline CDR1 is MGHRA and CDR2 YSYEKL. Trimming cost V 4 bases and J 0 bases, with 10 bases left between them. CDR3 in DNA: TGCGCCAGCAGCCCACGGGACACCTCCTACGAGCAGTACTTC. This codes for CASSPRDTSYEQYF.

CDR3 DNA: TGTGCCAGCAGTTTCGTTTCGAACACCGGGGAGCTGTTTTTT. Protein sequence: CASSFVSNTGELFF. This rearrangement joins TRBV12-3 or TRBV12-4 to TRBJ2-2; no clear D. The germline V and J ends were trimmed by 3 bases and 0 bases, with 5 bases remaining between them. The length of the CDR3 is 14 residues.